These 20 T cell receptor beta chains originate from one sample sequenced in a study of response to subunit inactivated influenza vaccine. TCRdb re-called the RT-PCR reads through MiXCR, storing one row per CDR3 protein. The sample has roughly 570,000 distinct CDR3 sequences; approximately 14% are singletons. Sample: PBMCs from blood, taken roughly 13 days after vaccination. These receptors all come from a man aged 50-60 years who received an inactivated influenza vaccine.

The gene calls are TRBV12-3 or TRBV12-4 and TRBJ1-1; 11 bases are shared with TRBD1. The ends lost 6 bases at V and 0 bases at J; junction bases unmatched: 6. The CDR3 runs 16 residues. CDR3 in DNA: TGTGCCAGCAGCTCGGACAGGGGGCCCCTGAACACTGAAGCTTTCTTT. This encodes CASSSDRGPLNTEAFF.

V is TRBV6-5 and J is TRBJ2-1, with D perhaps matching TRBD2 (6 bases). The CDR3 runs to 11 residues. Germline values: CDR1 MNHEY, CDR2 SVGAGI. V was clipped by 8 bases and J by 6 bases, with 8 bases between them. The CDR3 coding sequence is TGTGCCAGCGAGGAGGGCAATGAGCAGTTCTTC. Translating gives CASEEGNEQFF.

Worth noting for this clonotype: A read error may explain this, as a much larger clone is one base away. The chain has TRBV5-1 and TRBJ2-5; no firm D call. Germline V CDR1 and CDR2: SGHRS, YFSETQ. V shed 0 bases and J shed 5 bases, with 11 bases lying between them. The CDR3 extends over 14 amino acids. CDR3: CASSLAHSEETQYF. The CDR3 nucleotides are TGCGCCAGCAGCTTGGCACATTCCGAGGAGACCCAGTACTTC.

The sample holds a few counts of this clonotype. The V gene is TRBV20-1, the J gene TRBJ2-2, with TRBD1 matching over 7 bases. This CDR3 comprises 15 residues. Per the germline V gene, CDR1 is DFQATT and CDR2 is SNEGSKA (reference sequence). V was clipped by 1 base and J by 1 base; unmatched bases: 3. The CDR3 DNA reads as TGCAGTGCTAGAGTAGGGGGCCGGAACACCGGGGAGCTGTTTTTT. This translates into CSARVGGRNTGELFF.

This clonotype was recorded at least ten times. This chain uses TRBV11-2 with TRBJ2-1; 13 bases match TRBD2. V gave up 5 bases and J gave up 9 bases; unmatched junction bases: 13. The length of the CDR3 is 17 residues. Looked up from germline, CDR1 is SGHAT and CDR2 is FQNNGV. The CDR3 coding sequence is TGTGCCAGCAGCCCGATTTCCGGACTAGCGGGAGCGAGTGAGCAGTTCTTC. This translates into CASSPISGLAGASEQFF.

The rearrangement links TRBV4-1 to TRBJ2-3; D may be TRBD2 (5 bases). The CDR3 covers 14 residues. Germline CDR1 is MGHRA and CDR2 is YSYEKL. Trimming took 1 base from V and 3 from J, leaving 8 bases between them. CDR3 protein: CASSQGPGTDTQYF. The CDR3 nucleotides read TGCGCCAGCAGCCAAGGGCCGGGGACAGATACGCAGTATTTT.

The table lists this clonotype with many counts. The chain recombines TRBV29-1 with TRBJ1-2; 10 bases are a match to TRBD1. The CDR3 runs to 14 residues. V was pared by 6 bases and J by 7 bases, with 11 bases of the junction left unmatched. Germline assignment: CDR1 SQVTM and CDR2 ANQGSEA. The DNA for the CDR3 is TGCAGCGTCCCCCCGGGACAGGGGATCGCTGGCTACACCTTC. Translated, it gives CSVPPGQGIAGYTF.

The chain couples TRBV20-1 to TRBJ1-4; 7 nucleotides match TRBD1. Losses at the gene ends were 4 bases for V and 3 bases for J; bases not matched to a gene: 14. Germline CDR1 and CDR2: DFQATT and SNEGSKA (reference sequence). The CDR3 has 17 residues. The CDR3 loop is CSATRLWQGVPNEKLFF. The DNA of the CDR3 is TGCAGTGCTACTAGGTTGTGGCAGGGGGTACCTAATGAAAAACTGTTTTTT.

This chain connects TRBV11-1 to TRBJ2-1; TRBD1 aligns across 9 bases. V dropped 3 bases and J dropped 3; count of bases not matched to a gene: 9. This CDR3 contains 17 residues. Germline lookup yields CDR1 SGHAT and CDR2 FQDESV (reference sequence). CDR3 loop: CASSFYVDRGVYNEQFF. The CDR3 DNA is TGTGCCAGCAGCTTTTATGTCGACAGGGGGGTCTACAATGAGCAGTTCTTC.

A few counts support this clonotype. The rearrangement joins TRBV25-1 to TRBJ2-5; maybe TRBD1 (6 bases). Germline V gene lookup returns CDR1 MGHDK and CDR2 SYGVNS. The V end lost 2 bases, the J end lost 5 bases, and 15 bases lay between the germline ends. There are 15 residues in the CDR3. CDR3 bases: TGTGCCAGCAGTGAAGGACAGAGTATGGGGGAGACCCAGTACTTC. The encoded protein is CASSEGQSMGETQYF.

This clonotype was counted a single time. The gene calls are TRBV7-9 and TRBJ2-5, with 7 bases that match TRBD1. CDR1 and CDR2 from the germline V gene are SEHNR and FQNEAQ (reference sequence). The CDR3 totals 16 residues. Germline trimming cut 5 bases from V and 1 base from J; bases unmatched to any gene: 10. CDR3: CASSGRDSYPQETQYF. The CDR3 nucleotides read TGTGCCAGCAGCGGAAGGGACAGCTACCCCCAAGAGACCCAGTACTTC.

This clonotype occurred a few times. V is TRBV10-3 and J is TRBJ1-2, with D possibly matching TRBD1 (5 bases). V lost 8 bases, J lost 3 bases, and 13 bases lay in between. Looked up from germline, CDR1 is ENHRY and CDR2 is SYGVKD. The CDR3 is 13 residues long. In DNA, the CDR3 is TGTGCCATCGCGTCCGGGACGGACTATGGCTACACCTTC. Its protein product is CAIASGTDYGYTF.

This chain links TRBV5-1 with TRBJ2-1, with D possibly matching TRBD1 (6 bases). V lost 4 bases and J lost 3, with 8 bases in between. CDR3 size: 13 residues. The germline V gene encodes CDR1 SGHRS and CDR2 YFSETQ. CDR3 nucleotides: TGCGCCAGCAGCGGGGACAACTACAATGAGCAGTTCTTC. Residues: CASSGDNYNEQFF.

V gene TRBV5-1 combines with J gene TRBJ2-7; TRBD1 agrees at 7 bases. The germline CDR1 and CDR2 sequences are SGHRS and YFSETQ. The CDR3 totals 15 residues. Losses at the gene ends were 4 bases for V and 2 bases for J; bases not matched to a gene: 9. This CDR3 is CASSLPTGPTYEQYF. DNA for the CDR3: TGCGCCAGCAGCCTACCGACAGGGCCGACCTACGAGCAGTACTTC.

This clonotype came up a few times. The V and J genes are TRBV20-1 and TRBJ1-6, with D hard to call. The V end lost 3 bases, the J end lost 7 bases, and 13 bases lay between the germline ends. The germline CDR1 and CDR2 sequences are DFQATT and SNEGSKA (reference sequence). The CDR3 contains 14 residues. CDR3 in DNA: TGCAGTGCTAGGGAGGACTACGTGAATTCACCCCTCCACTTT. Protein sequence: CSAREDYVNSPLHF.

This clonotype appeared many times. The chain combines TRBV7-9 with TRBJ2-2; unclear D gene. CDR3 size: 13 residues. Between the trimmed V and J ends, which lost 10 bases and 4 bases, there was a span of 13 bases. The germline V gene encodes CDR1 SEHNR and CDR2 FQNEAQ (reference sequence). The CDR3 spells CATQSLVTGELFF. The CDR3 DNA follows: TGTGCCACTCAAAGCCTAGTCACCGGGGAGCTGTTTTTT.

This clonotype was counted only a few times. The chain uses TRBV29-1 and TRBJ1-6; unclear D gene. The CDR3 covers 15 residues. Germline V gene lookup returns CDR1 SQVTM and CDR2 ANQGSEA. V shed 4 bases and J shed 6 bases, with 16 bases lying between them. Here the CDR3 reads CSVVPRPTINSPLHF. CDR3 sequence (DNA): TGCAGCGTTGTTCCGAGGCCTACAATTAATTCACCCCTCCACTTT.

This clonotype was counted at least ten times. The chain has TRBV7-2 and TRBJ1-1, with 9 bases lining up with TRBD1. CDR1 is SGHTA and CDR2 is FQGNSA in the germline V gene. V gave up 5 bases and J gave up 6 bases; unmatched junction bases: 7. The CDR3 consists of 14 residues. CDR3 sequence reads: CASSQDRGLAEAFF. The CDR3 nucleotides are TGTGCCAGCAGCCAGGACAGGGGATTAGCTGAAGCTTTCTTT.

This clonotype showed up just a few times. CDR3 in amino acids: CASSLAGLASYNEQFF. CDR3 nucleotide sequence: TGTGCCAGCAGCTTAGCCGGACTAGCCTCCTACAATGAGCAGTTCTTC. The rearrangement links TRBV7-2 to TRBJ2-1, with 8 positions matching TRBD2. Germline CDR1 reads SGHTA; CDR2 reads FQGNSA. The V segment lost 0 bases and the J segment 0 bases; nucleotides outside the gene matches: 1. The CDR3 is 16 residues long.

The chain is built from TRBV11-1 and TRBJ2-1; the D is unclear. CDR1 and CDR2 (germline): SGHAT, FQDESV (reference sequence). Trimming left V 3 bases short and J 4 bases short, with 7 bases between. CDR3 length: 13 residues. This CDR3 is CASSFRLYNEQFF. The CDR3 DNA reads TGTGCCAGCAGCTTCCGTCTTTACAATGAGCAGTTCTTC. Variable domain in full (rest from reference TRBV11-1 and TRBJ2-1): EAEVAQSPRYKITEKSQAVAFWCDPISGHATLYWYRQILGQGPELLVQFQDESVVDDSQLPKDRFSAERLKGVDSTLKIQPAELGDSAMYLCASSFRLYNEQFFGPGTRLTVL.